The text below deals with one T cell receptor (beta chain). Which antigen it targets is not known. The record has no base qualities; no much larger clone is one base away. This specimen belongs to a study of blood T cell repertoires in COVID-19 (dated by TCRdb to about 2020). Context from the whole study: The collaborator samples originated in the United States, Italy and Spain and spanned the acute and convalescent phases of COVID-19. Sample metadata almost always included a de-identified subject ID, COVID-19 status, age in years and sex. The prospective study material was composed of cDNA or gDNA derived from T cells, B-cell-depleted T cells, or PBMCs. Subjects who had been exposed to COVID-19, were actively infected with it, or had recovered from it provided the deeply sampled blood TCRbeta repertoires that made up the dataset. The samples were drawn from the first 160 participants of the ongoing ImmuneRACE study and from roughly 1,300 subjects provided by 6 global collaborators. The repertoires were made available in a free public database intended to serve as a resource for research on the immune response to SARS-CoV-2. HLA class I and class II types, where available, came from metadata supplied by the sample provider rather than from assay-based typing.

CDR1 and CDR2 were assigned from the germline V gene as MNHEY and SVGAGI. Relative to germline, V is 2 bases shorter and J is 5 bases shorter, with 2 bases between their ends. The CDR3, from cysteine to phenylalanine, totals 11 residues. The sequence is cut down to CDR3 DNA, 33 bases in frame from base 1. Here is what the overall study found, with its caveats: The quantity of clinical and demographic metadata differed by source and by participant and was supplied without curation.

TCRbeta CDR3 regions were amplified from genomic DNA by means of the immunoSEQ Assay, a bias-controlled multiplex PCR. The original methods were these. The number of nucleated cells in each sample was estimated by amplification of reference gene primers within the assay. Sequence reads were collapsed and filtered to measure the absolute abundance of every unique TCRbeta CDR3 rearrangement. For each sample, productive Simpson clonality was calculated as the square root of Simpson's diversity index across productive rearrangements. TCRdb took over this immuneACCESS table, retaining in-frame rearrangements with V and J assigned. Such tables are incomplete; in checked studies, under half of the missing clones stem from an unresolved V gene, and the remainder is unexplained. V, J and clone size derive from that table, while D and trimming were established from the DNA sequence. Counted in this sample were about 230,000 clones; roughly 88% of them appeared once. The ten largest clones represent around 30% of the sample.

Whole blood was collected in K2EDTA tubes by collaborating institutions according to the institutions' own protocols. For TCRbeta analysis, collaborators shipped samples as frozen whole blood, isolated PBMCs, or DNA extracted from either of those sample types. The V and J segments used are TRBV6-5 and TRBJ2-3, with the D gene uncertain. This receptor was obtained from a man in his forties with acute or convalescent COVID-19. Sequencing was performed on peripheral blood. The DNA sequence follows: TGTGCCAGCAGTTACCAAGATACGCAGTATTTT. It translates as CASSYQDTQYF.